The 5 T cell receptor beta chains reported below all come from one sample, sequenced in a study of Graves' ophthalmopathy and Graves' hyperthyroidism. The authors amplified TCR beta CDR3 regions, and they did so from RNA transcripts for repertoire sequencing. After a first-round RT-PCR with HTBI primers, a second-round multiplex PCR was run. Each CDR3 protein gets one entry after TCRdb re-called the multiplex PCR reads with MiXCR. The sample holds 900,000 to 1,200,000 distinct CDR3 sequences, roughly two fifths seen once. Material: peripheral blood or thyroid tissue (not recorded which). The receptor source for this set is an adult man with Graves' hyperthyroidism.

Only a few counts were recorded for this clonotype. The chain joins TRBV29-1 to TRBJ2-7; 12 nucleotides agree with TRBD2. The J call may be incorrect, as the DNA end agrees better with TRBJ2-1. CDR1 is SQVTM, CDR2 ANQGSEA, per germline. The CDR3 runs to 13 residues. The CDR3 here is CSTGTSGFGEQFF. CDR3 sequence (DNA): TGCAGCACAGGGACTAGCGGGTTTGGTGAGCAGTTCTTC.

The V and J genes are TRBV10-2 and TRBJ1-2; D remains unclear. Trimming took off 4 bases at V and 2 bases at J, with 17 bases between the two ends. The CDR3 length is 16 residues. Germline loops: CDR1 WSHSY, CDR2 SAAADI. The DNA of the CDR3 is TGCGCCAGCAGTGTCGTGGGCACATACCTCAACTATGGCTACACCTTC. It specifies CASSVVGTYLNYGYTF.

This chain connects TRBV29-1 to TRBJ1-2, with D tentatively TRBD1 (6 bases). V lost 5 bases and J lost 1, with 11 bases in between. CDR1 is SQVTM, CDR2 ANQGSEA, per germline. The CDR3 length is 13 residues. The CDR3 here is CSVKGGDNYGYTF. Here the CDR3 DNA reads TGCAGCGTTAAAGGGGGAGATAACTATGGCTACACCTTC.

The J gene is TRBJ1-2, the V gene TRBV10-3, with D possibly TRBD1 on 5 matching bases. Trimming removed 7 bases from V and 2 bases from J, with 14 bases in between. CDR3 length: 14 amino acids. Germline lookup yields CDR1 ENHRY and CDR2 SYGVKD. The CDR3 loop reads CAITLTQVNYGYTF. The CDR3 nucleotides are TGTGCCATCACCCTTACACAGGTGAACTATGGCTACACCTTC.

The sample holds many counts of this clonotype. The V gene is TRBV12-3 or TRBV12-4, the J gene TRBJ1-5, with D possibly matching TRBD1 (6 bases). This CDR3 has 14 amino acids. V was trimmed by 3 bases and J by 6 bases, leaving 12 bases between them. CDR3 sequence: CASSFSRGAQPQHF. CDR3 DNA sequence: TGTGCCAGCAGTTTCAGTAGGGGGGCTCAGCCCCAGCATTTT.